One sample yielded the 3 T cell receptor beta chains listed below, sequenced in a study of CD8+ T cells in alopecia areata. In each case, RNA was isolated and then reverse transcribed into cDNA as the sequencing template. Only in-frame clones appear in the TCRdb table, and some are missing; sequencing was by immunoSEQ multiplex PCR. The repertoire holds around 130,000 clones, 58% seen once, with 4.5% in the top ten. This material consisted of CD4+ T cells sorted from blood, taken at week 0. Receptors were obtained from a human donor with alopecia areata.

This clone was seen a few times. The rearrangement uses TRBV5-1 and TRBJ2-7; 8 nucleotides line up with TRBD2. The CDR3 length is 15 residues. Looked up from germline, CDR1 is SGHRS and CDR2 is YFSETQ. With V trimmed by 4 bases and J by 2 bases, 8 bases remained unmatched. The CDR3 sequence: CASSPGVAGPYEQYF. In nucleotides, the CDR3 is TGCGCCAGCAGCCCTGGAGTAGCGGGGCCCTACGAGCAGTACTTC.

V gene TRBV2 combines with J gene TRBJ2-5, with D perhaps assigned TRBD1 or TRBD2 (5 bases each). V lost 7 bases and J 1 base, leaving 10 bases between the germline ends. The CDR3 is 13 amino acids. Germline V gene data show CDR1 as SNHLY and CDR2 as FYNNEI. CDR3 in amino acids: CASTRDPQETQYF. CDR3 DNA sequence: TGTGCCAGCACCCGGGACCCCCAAGAGACCCAGTACTTC.

This chain links TRBV7-2 with TRBJ2-7; D is uncertain. CDR1 and CDR2 (germline): SGHTA, FQGNSA. V shed 1 base and J shed 0 bases, with 7 bases lying between them. The CDR3 is 14 amino acids. Written as DNA, the CDR3 is TGTGCCAGCAGCTTAGTGGCTATCTCCTACGAGCAGTACTTC. Translation gives CASSLVAISYEQYF.